These 22 T cell receptor beta chains came from one sample sequenced in a study of blood T cell repertoires in COVID-19. Sequencing was performed with immunoSEQ multiplex PCR; in TCRdb, only in-frame clones are kept and a portion is missing. Among about 170,000 clones, 88% were seen once, and the ten largest hold 2% to 2.5%. Sequencing input: peripheral blood. These receptors originate from a man in his fifties who had recovered from COVID-19.

This clone was observed a handful of times. The chain has TRBV4-2 and TRBJ2-7, with TRBD2 matching 11 bases. V trimming: 1 base; J trimming: 3 bases; junction bases outside the gene matches: 11. The CDR3 consists of 18 residues. Germline lookup yields CDR1 LGHNA and CDR2 YNFKEQ. The CDR3 region is CASSQVSSLAGGHYEQYF. The CDR3 bases are TGTGCCAGCAGCCAAGTCTCGTCCCTAGCGGGGGGCCACTACGAGCAGTACTTC.

The V call is TRBV9, the J call TRBJ2-2; 11 nucleotides match TRBD2. V gave up 0 bases and J gave up 5 bases; unmatched junction bases: 3. The CDR3 has 16 amino acids. CDR1 is SGDLS, CDR2 YYNGEE, per germline. As DNA, the CDR3 is TGTGCCAGCAGCGTAGGCCCTAGCGGGGGGACCGGGGAGCTGTTTTTT. This gives the protein CASSVGPSGGTGELFF.

V is TRBV5-1 and J is TRBJ2-7, with a weak D call TRBD2 (7 bases). Germline assignment: CDR1 SGHRS and CDR2 YFSETQ. V lost 2 bases and J 5 bases, leaving 17 bases between the germline ends. The CDR3 runs 15 residues. In DNA form, the CDR3 reads TGCGCCAGCAGCTTACTAGCGAAGGGGGTCGACGAGCAGTACTTC. As protein: CASSLLAKGVDEQYF.

The rearrangement uses TRBV25-1 and TRBJ2-7, with TRBD1 identical over 9 bases. Germline V gives CDR1 MGHDK, CDR2 SYGVNS. V trimming: 2 bases; J trimming: 2 bases; junction bases outside the gene matches: 4. This CDR3 has 15 residues. The DNA for the CDR3 is TGTGCCAGCAGTGAAGGGACAGGGCCGACCTACGAGCAGTACTTC. It codes for CASSEGTGPTYEQYF.

This clone was counted once. V is TRBV29-1 and J is TRBJ1-2, with 11 bases fitting TRBD1. Germline assignment: CDR1 SQVTM and CDR2 ANQGSEA. CDR3 size: 14 residues. J was trimmed by 4 bases and V by 2 bases; bases with no gene match: 3. CDR3 in amino acids: CSVEFGTGGYGYTF. Written as DNA, the CDR3 is TGCAGCGTTGAATTCGGGACAGGGGGCTATGGCTACACCTTC. The full variable domain, completed using reference TRBV29-1 and TRBJ1-2, is SAVISQKPSRDICQRGTSLTIQCQVDSQVTMMFWYRQQPGQSLTLIATANQGSEATYESGFVIDKFPISRPNLTFSTLTVSNMSPEDSSIYLCSVEFGTGGYGYTFGSGTRLTVV.

The chain combines TRBV13 with TRBJ2-3; 14 bases agree with TRBD2. CDR1 is PRHDT and CDR2 is FYEKMQ in the germline V gene (reference sequence). The V segment lost 5 bases and the J segment 6 bases; nucleotides outside the gene matches: 16. The CDR3 contains 19 residues. As DNA, the CDR3 is TGTGCCAGCAGCAAATTGGAACGGACTAGCGGGAGGCAGATGGATACGCAGTATTTT. Its translation is CASSKLERTSGRQMDTQYF.

The rearrangement uses TRBV10-2 and TRBJ1-5, with D maybe TRBD1 (5 bases). The germline gives CDR1 WSHSY, CDR2 SAAADI. V gave up 0 bases and J gave up 4 bases, with 13 bases separating them. This CDR3 has 16 amino acids. The CDR3 region has the DNA TGCGCCAGCAGTGAGTCGGGGGGGGTAAGGAATCAGCCCCAGCATTTT. This gives the protein CASSESGGVRNQPQHF.

This chain joins TRBV19 and TRBJ1-1, with TRBD1 matching over 7 bases. Losses at the gene ends were 4 bases for V and 0 bases for J; bases not matched to a gene: 11. Germline V gives CDR1 LNHDA, CDR2 SQIVND (reference sequence). CDR3 length: 17 amino acids. The chain's CDR3 is CASSTNRGLDLNTEAFF. The CDR3, as DNA: TGTGCCAGTAGTACTAACAGGGGACTCGATTTGAACACTGAAGCTTTCTTT.

The V and J genes are TRBV6-2 or TRBV6-3 and TRBJ2-1; 8 nucleotides match TRBD2. Germline V gene lookup returns CDR1 MNHEY and CDR2 SVGEGT. The CDR3 totals 16 residues. V lost 4 bases to trimming and J lost 9 bases; unmatched junction nucleotides: 14. The CDR3 region is CASSSISPGGPGEQFF. For the CDR3, the DNA is TGTGCCAGCAGTTCAATTAGCCCGGGGGGGCCGGGTGAGCAGTTCTTC.

The gene calls are TRBV11-2 and TRBJ1-1; TRBD1 is a possible D gene (5 bases). CDR3 size: 13 residues. Germline-derived CDR1 and CDR2 are SGHAT and FQNNGV. Trimming pared 1 base from V and 7 bases from J, leaving 10 bases between. Here the CDR3 DNA reads TGTGCCAGCAGCTTAGGCAGGGAAAGTGAAGCTTTCTTT. Amino acid sequence: CASSLGRESEAFF.

This chain uses TRBV7-6 with TRBJ2-1; 14 bases are shared with TRBD2. This CDR3 comprises 14 residues. Germline V lookup: CDR1 SGHVS, CDR2 FNYEAQ. The J segment lost 8 bases and the V segment lost 5 bases, leaving 2 bases of the junction unmatched. CDR3 in amino acids: CASSRTSGGHEQFF. As DNA, the CDR3 is TGTGCCAGCAGCAGGACTAGCGGGGGGCATGAGCAGTTCTTC. Combining the CDR3 with reference TRBV7-6 and TRBJ2-1 gives the whole variable domain GAGVSQSPRYKVTKRGQDVALRCDPISGHVSLYWYRQALGQGPEFLTYFNYEAQQDKSGLPNDRFSAERPEGSISTLTIQRTEQRDSAMYRCASSRTSGGHEQFFGPGTRLTVL.

The CDR3 region has the DNA TGTGCTAGTGGTTTGGGTGGACTAGCGGGGCTTTCAGATACGCAGTATTTT. Residues: CASGLGGLAGLSDTQYF. J is TRBJ2-3 and V is TRBV12-5; 12 bases match TRBD2. CDR1 and CDR2 (germline): LGHNT, FRNRAP. The CDR3 is made up of 17 amino acids. Trimming removed 1 base from V and 4 bases from J; junction bases left unmatched: 6.

The V gene is TRBV7-3, the J gene TRBJ2-1; tentative D call: TRBD2 (5 bases). The V gene's germline CDR1 is SGHTA and CDR2 FQGTGA. V lost 5 bases to trimming and J lost 3 bases, with 14 bases between them. This CDR3 spans 15 amino acids. The chain's CDR3 is CASSGTSVGYNEQFF. The CDR3, as DNA: TGTGCCAGCAGCGGTACTAGTGTGGGCTACAATGAGCAGTTCTTC. Complete variable domain (other parts from reference TRBV7-3 and TRBJ2-1): GAGVSQTPSNKVTEKGKYVELRCDPISGHTALYWYRQSLGQGPEFLIYFQGTGAADDSGLPNDRFFAVRPEGSVSTLKIQRTERGDSAVYLCASSGTSVGYNEQFFGPGTRLTVL.

The rearrangement joins TRBV6-5 to TRBJ1-1; 11 bases line up with TRBD1. The CDR3 is 15 residues long. CDR1 is MNHEY, CDR2 SVGAGI, per germline. The ends lost 2 bases at V and 4 bases at J; junction bases unmatched: 3. CDR3 sequence reads: CASSYPGTGGTEAFF. CDR3 DNA sequence: TGTGCCAGCAGTTACCCCGGGACAGGGGGCACTGAAGCTTTCTTT.

The rearrangement links TRBV7-2 to TRBJ1-1; D ambiguous. V lost 0 bases to trimming and J lost 5 bases, with 10 bases between them. This CDR3 is 14 amino acids long. The germline V gene encodes CDR1 SGHTA and CDR2 FQGNSA. The CDR3 sequence: CASSLAWTVTEAFF. CDR3 DNA: TGTGCCAGCAGCTTAGCATGGACTGTGACTGAAGCTTTCTTT.

The chain joins TRBV6-2 or TRBV6-3 to TRBJ2-1, with D possibly being TRBD1 (5 bases). Germline V CDR1 and CDR2: MNHEY, SVGEGT. This CDR3 has 16 residues. The V gene lost 5 bases and the J gene lost 0 bases, with 14 bases spanning the gap. The DNA for the CDR3 is TGTGCCAGCAGTAAACCGACAGCGCGCTCCTACAATGAGCAGTTCTTC. Its protein is CASSKPTARSYNEQFF.

This chain joins TRBV6-5 and TRBJ2-5, with no clear D. CDR1 MNHEY and CDR2 SVGAGI come from the germline V gene. The CDR3 covers 15 residues. V was clipped by 1 base and J by 1 base, with 10 bases between them. The CDR3 DNA reads TGTGCCAGCAGTTACTTCTCCAGGTCCCAAGAGACCCAGTACTTC. Protein sequence: CASSYFSRSQETQYF.

The chain combines TRBV5-4 with TRBJ1-1, with D maybe TRBD1 (5 bases). The germline gives CDR1 SGHNT, CDR2 YYREEE (reference sequence). V was cut by 1 base and J by 4 bases, with 14 bases left in between. CDR3 length: 15 residues. CDR3 sequence reads: CASSLNRDLRTEAFF. Written as DNA, the CDR3 is TGTGCCAGCAGCTTGAACCGGGACTTACGCACTGAAGCTTTCTTT.

The rearrangement uses TRBV2 and TRBJ2-7; possibly TRBD1 for D (6 bases). The CDR3 has 15 amino acids. V was shortened by 3 bases and J by 5 bases, with 17 bases between the two germline ends. CDR1 and CDR2 (germline): SNHLY, FYNNEI. CDR3 region: CASSESEQGYHEQYF. The CDR3 DNA follows: TGTGCCAGCAGTGAGTCCGAACAGGGTTACCACGAGCAGTACTTC. Using reference TRBV2 and TRBJ2-7 for the parts outside the CDR3, the full variable domain is EPEVTQTPSHQVTQMGQEVILRCVPISNHLYFYWYRQILGQKVEFLVSFYNNEISEKSEIFDDQFSVERPDGSNFTLKIRSTKLEDSAMYFCASSESEQGYHEQYFGPGTRLTVT.

J is TRBJ2-7 and V is TRBV5-4; possible D gene TRBD2, 6 bases. V was cut by 3 bases and J by 2 bases, with 12 bases left in between. The germline V gene has CDR1 SGHNT and CDR2 YYREEE (reference sequence). This CDR3 is 14 amino acids long. CDR3 sequence: CASSYPGAAYEQYF. The CDR3 DNA follows: TGTGCCAGCAGCTATCCGGGAGCAGCCTACGAGCAGTACTTC.

The chain joins TRBV7-9 to TRBJ1-1; no clear D. Trimming shortened V by 1 base and J by 0 bases, and 6 bases separated the two germline ends. Germline assignment: CDR1 SEHNR and CDR2 FQNEAQ (reference sequence). CDR3 size: 14 residues. CDR3 in amino acids: CASSLEHLNTEAFF. For the CDR3, the DNA is TGTGCCAGCAGCTTAGAACACCTGAACACTGAAGCTTTCTTT.

The DNA of the CDR3 is TGCGCCAGCAGCCCACGGACTGTGAACACCGGGGAGCTGTTTTTT. The encoded protein is CASSPRTVNTGELFF. The chain links TRBV5-1 to TRBJ2-2, with D maybe TRBD2 (5 bases). V shed 4 bases and J shed 1 base, with 11 bases lying between them. The CDR3 loop spans 15 amino acids. In germline, CDR1 is SGHRS, CDR2 YFSETQ.